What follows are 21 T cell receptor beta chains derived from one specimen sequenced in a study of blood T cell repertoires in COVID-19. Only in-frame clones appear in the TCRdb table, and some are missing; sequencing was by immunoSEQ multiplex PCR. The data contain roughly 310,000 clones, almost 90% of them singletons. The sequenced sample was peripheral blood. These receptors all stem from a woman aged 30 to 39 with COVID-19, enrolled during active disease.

In DNA form, the CDR3 reads TGTGCCAGCAAAGATAGCGGGAGGGCCGCCTACAATGAGCAGTTCTTC. It encodes CASKDSGRAAYNEQFF. The V gene is TRBV19, the J gene TRBJ2-1, with 11 bases aligning to TRBD2. The CDR3 extends over 16 amino acids. V lost 9 bases and J lost 2; bases outside the gene matches: 9. Germline V gene data show CDR1 as LNHDA and CDR2 as SQIVND (reference sequence). Supplemented by reference TRBV19 and TRBJ2-1, the full variable domain reads DGGITQSPKYLFRKEGQNVTLSCEQNLNHDAMYWYRQDPGQGLRLIYYSQIVNDFQKGDIAEGYSVSREKKESFPLTVTSAQKNPTAFYLCASKDSGRAAYNEQFFGPGTRLTVL.

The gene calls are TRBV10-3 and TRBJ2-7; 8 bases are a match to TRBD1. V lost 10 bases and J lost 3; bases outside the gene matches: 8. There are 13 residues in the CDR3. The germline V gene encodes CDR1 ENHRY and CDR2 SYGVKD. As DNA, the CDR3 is TGTGCCAGCTGGACAGGGCCCGACTACGAGCAGTACTTC. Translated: CASWTGPDYEQYF.

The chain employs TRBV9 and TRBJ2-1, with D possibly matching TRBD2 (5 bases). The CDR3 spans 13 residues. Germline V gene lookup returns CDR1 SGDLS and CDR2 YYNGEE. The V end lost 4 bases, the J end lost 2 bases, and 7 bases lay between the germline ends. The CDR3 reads CASSTGTYNEQFF. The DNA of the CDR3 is TGTGCCAGCAGCACCGGGACCTACAATGAGCAGTTCTTC.

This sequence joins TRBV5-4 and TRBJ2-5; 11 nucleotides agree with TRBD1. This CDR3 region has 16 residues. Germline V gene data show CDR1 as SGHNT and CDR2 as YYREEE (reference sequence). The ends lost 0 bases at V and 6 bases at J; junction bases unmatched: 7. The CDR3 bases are TGTGCCAGCAGCTTGGAGGGACAGGGGGTAAGAAAGACCCAGTACTTC. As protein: CASSLEGQGVRKTQYF. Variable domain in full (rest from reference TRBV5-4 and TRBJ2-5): ETGVTQSPTHLIKTRGQQVTLRCSSQSGHNTVSWYQQALGQGPQFIFQYYREEENGRGNFPPRFSGLQFPNYSSELNVNALELDDSALYLCASSLEGQGVRKTQYFGPGTRLLVL.

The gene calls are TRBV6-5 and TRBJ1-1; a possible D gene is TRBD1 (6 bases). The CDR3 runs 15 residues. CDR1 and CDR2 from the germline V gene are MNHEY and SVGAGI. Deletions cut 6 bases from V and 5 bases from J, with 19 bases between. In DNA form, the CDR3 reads TGTGCCAGCAGAGCTCAACAGGGTGATGGAACTGAAGCTTTCTTT. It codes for CASRAQQGDGTEAFF.

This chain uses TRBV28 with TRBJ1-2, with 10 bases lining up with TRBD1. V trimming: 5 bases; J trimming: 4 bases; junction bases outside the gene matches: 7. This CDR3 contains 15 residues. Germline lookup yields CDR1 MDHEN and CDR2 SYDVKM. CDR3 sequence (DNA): TGTGCCAGCAGTGTCGGACAGGGGGAAGTCTATGGCTACACCTTC. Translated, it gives CASSVGQGEVYGYTF.

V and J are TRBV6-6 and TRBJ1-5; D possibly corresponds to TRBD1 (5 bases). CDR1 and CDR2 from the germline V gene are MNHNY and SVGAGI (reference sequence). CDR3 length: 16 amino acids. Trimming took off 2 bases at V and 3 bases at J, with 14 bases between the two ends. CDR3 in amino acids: CASSYEWQGVNQPQHF. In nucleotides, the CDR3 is TGTGCCAGCAGTTACGAGTGGCAGGGCGTCAATCAGCCCCAGCATTTT.

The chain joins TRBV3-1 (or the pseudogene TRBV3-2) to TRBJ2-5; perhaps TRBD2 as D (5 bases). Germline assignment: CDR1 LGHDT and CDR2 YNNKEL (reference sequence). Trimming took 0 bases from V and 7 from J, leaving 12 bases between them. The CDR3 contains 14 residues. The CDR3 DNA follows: TGTGCCAGCAGCCAAGATGGCCTCGCGGGGACCCAGTACTTC. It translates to CASSQDGLAGTQYF.

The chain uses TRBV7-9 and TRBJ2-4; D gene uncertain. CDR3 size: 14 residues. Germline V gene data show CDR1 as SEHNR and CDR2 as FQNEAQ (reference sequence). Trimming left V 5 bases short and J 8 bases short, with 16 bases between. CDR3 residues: CASSLSRILDIQYF. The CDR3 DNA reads TGTGCCAGCAGCCTCTCGAGGATTTTGGACATTCAGTACTTC.

For the CDR3, the DNA is TGTGCCAGCAGCGCAGGGGAATCAGATACGCAGTATTTT. Amino acids: CASSAGESDTQYF. The V call is TRBV7-3, the J call TRBJ2-3, with TRBD1 as a possible D gene (6 bases). The CDR3 has 13 amino acids. From germline, CDR1 is SGHTA and CDR2 FQGTGA. Trimming took 5 bases from V and 4 from J, leaving 10 bases between them.

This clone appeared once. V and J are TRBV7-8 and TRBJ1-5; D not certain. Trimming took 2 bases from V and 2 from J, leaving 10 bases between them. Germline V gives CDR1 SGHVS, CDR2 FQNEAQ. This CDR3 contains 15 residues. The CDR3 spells CASSLSGQGNQPQHF. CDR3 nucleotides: TGTGCCAGCAGCTTATCCGGCCAGGGCAATCAGCCCCAGCATTTT.

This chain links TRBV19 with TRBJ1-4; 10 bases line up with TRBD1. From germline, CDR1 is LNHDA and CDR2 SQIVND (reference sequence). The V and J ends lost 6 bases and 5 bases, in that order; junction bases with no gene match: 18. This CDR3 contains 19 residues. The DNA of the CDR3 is TGTGCCAGTAGGAAGCCCGGGACAGGGGCCCTTCGCTCCAATGAAAAACTGTTTTTT. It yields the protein CASRKPGTGALRSNEKLFF.

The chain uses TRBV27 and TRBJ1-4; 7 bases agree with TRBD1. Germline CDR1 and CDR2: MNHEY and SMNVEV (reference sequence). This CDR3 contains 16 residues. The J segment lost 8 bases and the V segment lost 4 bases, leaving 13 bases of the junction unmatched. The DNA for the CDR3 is TGTGCCAGCAGTTCCCCCTCTAGACAGGGTTTAGAAAAACTGTTTTTT. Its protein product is CASSSPSRQGLEKLFF.

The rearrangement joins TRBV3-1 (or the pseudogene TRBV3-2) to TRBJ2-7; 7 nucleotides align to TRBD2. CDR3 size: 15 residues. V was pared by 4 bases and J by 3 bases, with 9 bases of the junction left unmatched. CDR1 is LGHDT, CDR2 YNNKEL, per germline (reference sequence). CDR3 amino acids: CASSPGLGVLYEQYF. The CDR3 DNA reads TGTGCCAGCAGCCCTGGACTAGGGGTTCTCTACGAGCAGTACTTC.

The CDR3 DNA reads as TGTGCCAGCCTCCCTGCCGGGGACAACAATCAGCCCCAGCATTTT. Its translation: CASLPAGDNNQPQHF. The V call is TRBV28, the J call TRBJ1-5; TRBD1 is a possible D gene (6 bases). The germline gives CDR1 MDHEN, CDR2 SYDVKM. CDR3 length: 15 amino acids. Trimming shortened V by 8 bases and J by 3 bases, and 17 bases separated the two germline ends. The full variable domain, rest sourced from reference TRBV28 and TRBJ1-5, is DVKVTQSSRYLVKRTGEKVFLECVQDMDHENMFWYRQDPGLGLRLIYFSYDVKMKEKGDIPEGYSVSREKKERFSLILESASTNQTSMYLCASLPAGDNNQPQHFGDGTRLSIL.

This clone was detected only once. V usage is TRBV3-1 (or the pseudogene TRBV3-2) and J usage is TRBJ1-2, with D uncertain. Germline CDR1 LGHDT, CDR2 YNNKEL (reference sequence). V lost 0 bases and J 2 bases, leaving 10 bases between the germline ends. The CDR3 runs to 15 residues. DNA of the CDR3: TGTGCCAGCAGCCAAGATCTTGAGAGAAACTATGGCTACACCTTC. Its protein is CASSQDLERNYGYTF.

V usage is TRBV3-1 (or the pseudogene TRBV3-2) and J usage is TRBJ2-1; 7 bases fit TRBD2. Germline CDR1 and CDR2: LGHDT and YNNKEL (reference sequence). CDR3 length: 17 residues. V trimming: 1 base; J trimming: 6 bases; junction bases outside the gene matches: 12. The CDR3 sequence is CASSQGLWMAGANEQFF. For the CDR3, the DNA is TGTGCCAGCAGCCAAGGCCTCTGGATGGCGGGAGCCAATGAGCAGTTCTTC.

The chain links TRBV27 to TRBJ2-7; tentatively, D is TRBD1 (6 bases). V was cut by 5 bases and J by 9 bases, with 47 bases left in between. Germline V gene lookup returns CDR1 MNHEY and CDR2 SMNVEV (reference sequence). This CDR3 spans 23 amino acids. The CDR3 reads CASSTPPPGHSGRVPAYRPGQYF. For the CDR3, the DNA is TGTGCCAGCAGTACACCGCCTCCGGGACATTCTGGCAGGGTCCCGGCGTACCGGCCTGGGCAGTACTTC.

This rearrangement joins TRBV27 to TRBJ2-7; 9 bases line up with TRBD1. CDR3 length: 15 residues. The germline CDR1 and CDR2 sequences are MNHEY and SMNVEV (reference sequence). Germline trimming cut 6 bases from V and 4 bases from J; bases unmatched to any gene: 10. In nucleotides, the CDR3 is TGTGCCAGCAGCCGTAGACCGGGACAGGGATACGAGCAGTACTTC. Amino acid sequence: CASSRRPGQGYEQYF.

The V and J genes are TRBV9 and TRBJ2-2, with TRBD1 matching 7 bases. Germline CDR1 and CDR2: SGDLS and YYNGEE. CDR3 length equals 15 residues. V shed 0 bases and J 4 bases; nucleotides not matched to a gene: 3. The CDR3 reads CASSVDTGVTGELFF. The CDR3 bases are TGTGCCAGCAGCGTAGATACAGGGGTCACCGGGGAGCTGTTTTTT.

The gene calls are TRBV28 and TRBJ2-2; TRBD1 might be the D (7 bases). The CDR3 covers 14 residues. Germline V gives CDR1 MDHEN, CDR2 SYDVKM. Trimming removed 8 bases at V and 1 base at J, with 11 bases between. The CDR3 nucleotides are TGTGCCAGCGGAGGGACAGTGAACACCGGGGAGCTGTTTTTT. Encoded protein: CASGGTVNTGELFF.